A single sample is the source of the 17 T cell receptor beta chains below, sequenced in a study of T cell repertoires in cytomegalovirus infection. In TCRdb, the reads were re-called with MiXCR into one record per CDR3 protein. Of some 400,000 distinct CDR3 sequences listed, about 33% are singletons. Sequencing was performed on PBMCs. The receptors were gathered from a human donor in good health (CMV status not recorded). Some clones in this sample may be carry-over from other donors' samples.

This clonotype was counted a few times. The V and J genes are TRBV19 and TRBJ1-4, with TRBD1 identical over 7 bases. The V segment lost 7 bases and the J segment 10 bases; nucleotides outside the gene matches: 15. In germline, CDR1 is LNHDA, CDR2 SQIVND (reference sequence). This CDR3 is built from 15 residues. The CDR3 loop reads CASNLLQGGSGKLFF. The CDR3 DNA is TGTGCCAGTAACCTGCTCCAGGGGGGATCGGGAAAACTGTTTTTT.

CDR3 loop: CASSRTGGHEQYF. CDR3 DNA sequence: TGTGCCAGCAGCCGGACAGGGGGCCACGAGCAGTACTTC. V gene TRBV5-4 combines with J gene TRBJ2-7, with TRBD1 matching over 11 bases. The CDR3 is 13 amino acids. With 4 bases clipped from V and 5 bases from J, the junction kept 2 bases outside the gene matches. Germline-derived CDR1 and CDR2 are SGHNT and YYREEE (reference sequence).

As to this clonotype: A much larger clonotype is one base distant, so this may be a read error. The V gene is TRBV12-3 or TRBV12-4, the J gene TRBJ1-1; D is perhaps TRBD1 (5 bases). The CDR3 is made up of 13 amino acids. CDR3 sequence reads: CASSPTGGTDAFF. CDR3 in DNA: TGTGCCAGCAGCCCTACTGGGGGGACTGACGCTTTCTTT.

The table lists this clonotype with many counts. The chain recombines TRBV7-8 with TRBJ2-6; 7 bases agree with TRBD1. Losses at the gene ends were 4 bases for V and 9 bases for J; bases not matched to a gene: 6. The CDR3 consists of 14 residues. Germline CDR1 is SGHVS and CDR2 is FQNEAQ. This CDR3 is CASSSEDRVNVLTF. In DNA, the CDR3 is TGTGCCAGCAGCTCGGAAGACAGGGTCAACGTCCTGACTTTC.

The chain joins TRBV7-9 to TRBJ2-7; 8 positions agree with TRBD2. The CDR3 is 12 amino acids. Germline V gives CDR1 SEHNR, CDR2 FQNEAQ (reference sequence). J gave up 11 bases and V 5 bases, and 8 bases lay outside the gene matches. The CDR3 DNA follows: TGTGCCAGCAGCACCGAGGCGGGGGGCGAGTACTTC. Protein: CASSTEAGGEYF.

This chain connects TRBV28 to TRBJ2-7; tentatively, D is TRBD2 (6 bases). V lost 1 base and J 0 bases, leaving 7 bases between the germline ends. Germline CDR1 is MDHEN and CDR2 is SYDVKM. CDR3 length: 14 residues. Written as DNA, the CDR3 is TGTGCCAGCAGTTTATCGGGACTCTCCTACGAGCAGTACTTC. Translation gives CASSLSGLSYEQYF.

About this clonotype itself: A much bigger clone sits one base away, suggesting this may be a read error. The V call is TRBV7-9, the J call TRBJ1-6; D is perhaps TRBD1 (5 bases). CDR1 is SEHNR, CDR2 FQNEAQ, per germline (reference sequence). This CDR3 is built from 14 residues. The chain's CDR3 is CASSYDRRGSPLNF. Here the CDR3 DNA reads TGTGCCAGCAGCTACGACAGAAGAGGTTCACCCCTCAACTTT. The full variable domain, rest sourced from reference TRBV7-9 and TRBJ1-6, is DTGVSQNPRHKITKRGQNVTFRCDPISEHNRLYWYRQTLGQGPEFLTYFQNEAQLEKSRLLSDRFSAERPKGSFSTLEIQRTEQGDSAMYLCASSYDRRGSPLNFGNGTRLTVT.

CDR3 residues: CSARPLTGFGQTQYF. The DNA for the CDR3 is TGCAGTGCTAGACCATTGACAGGCTTCGGGCAGACCCAGTACTTC. The V gene is TRBV20-1, the J gene TRBJ2-5; perhaps TRBD1 as D (6 bases). The CDR3 runs to 15 residues. Germline lookup yields CDR1 DFQATT and CDR2 SNEGSKA (reference sequence). Trimming cost V 2 bases and J 6 bases, with 19 bases left between them.

This clonotype was seen just once. The chain joins TRBV27 to TRBJ1-4; 11 positions agree with TRBD1. Per the germline V gene, CDR1 is MNHEY and CDR2 is SMNVEV (reference sequence). The ends lost 8 bases at V and 6 bases at J; junction bases unmatched: 5. The CDR3 sequence is 14 residues long. CDR3 in amino acids: CASAPGQGDEKLFF. DNA for the CDR3: TGTGCCAGCGCCCCGGGACAGGGGGATGAAAAACTGTTTTTT.

This chain connects TRBV11-3 to TRBJ1-1, with D uncertain. V lost 2 bases to trimming and J lost 6 bases, with 10 bases between them. From germline, CDR1 is SGHNT and CDR2 YENEEA. This CDR3 has 13 residues. DNA of the CDR3: TGTGCCAGCAGCTTAATCATGGCAGCTGAAGCTTTCTTT. Translating it yields CASSLIMAAEAFF.

This clonotype was detected a few times. This chain's CDR3 is CATRSGGGADTQYF. Written as DNA, the CDR3 is TGTGCCACCAGATCGGGCGGGGGGGCAGATACGCAGTATTTT. This chain joins TRBV15 and TRBJ2-3; 9 nucleotides align to TRBD2. The CDR3 extends over 14 amino acids. Germline CDR1 reads LNHNV; CDR2 reads YYDKDF (reference sequence). Trimming removed 6 bases from V and 4 bases from J; junction bases left unmatched: 5.

This clonotype was found a few times. CDR3 in amino acids: CASRSVGLDSYEQYF. The CDR3 nucleotides are TGTGCCAGCAGGAGTGTTGGGCTTGACTCCTACGAGCAGTACTTC. The chain joins TRBV7-9 to TRBJ2-7; D gene uncertain. This CDR3 has 15 residues. Germline-derived CDR1 and CDR2 are SEHNR and FQNEAQ (reference sequence). Trimming took off 6 bases at V and 0 bases at J, with 15 bases between the two ends.

This chain connects TRBV7-9 to TRBJ2-3; maybe TRBD2 (6 bases). The ends were cut back, 3 bases at V and 3 bases at J, with 10 bases in the middle. Germline V CDR1 and CDR2: SEHNR, FQNEAQ (reference sequence). The CDR3 sequence is 14 residues long. In nucleotides, the CDR3 is TGTGCCAGCAGCTTCGCGGGGTTGACAGATACGCAGTATTTT. Amino acid sequence: CASSFAGLTDTQYF.

The CDR3 protein is CASSEETSSTDTQYF. The CDR3 DNA reads as TGTGCCAGCAGTGAGGAGACAAGTAGCACAGATACGCAGTATTTT. The chain carries TRBV5-4 and TRBJ2-3; unclear D gene. This CDR3 has 15 residues. With 5 bases removed from V and 0 bases from J, the gap between germline ends came to 13 bases. Germline loops: CDR1 SGHNT, CDR2 YYREEE (reference sequence).

About this clonotype: A read error may account for a junction end that differs from germline. The chain carries TRBV5-1 and TRBJ2-2, with 12 nucleotides matching TRBD1. From germline, CDR1 is SGHRS and CDR2 YFSETQ. This CDR3 has 16 residues. This CDR3 reads CASSERDRGRTGEMFF. The CDR3 coding sequence is TGCGCCAGCAGCGAGAGGGACAGGGGGCGCACCGGGGAGATGTTTTTT. Using reference TRBV5-1 and TRBJ2-2 for the parts outside the CDR3, the full variable domain is KAGVTQTPRYLIKTRGQQVTLSCSPISGHRSVSWYQQTPGQGLQFLFEYFSETQRNKGNFPGRFSGRQFSNSRSEMNVSTLELGDSALYLCASSERDRGRTGEMFFGEGSRLTVL.

This clonotype was seen repeatedly, ten times or more. The chain carries TRBV7-2 and TRBJ2-4; 14 bases are a match to TRBD2. J gave up 1 base and V 2 bases, and 10 bases lay outside the gene matches. The CDR3 contains 20 residues. Germline CDR1 and CDR2: SGHTA and FQGNSA. As DNA, the CDR3 is TGTGCCAGCAGCTTACCTCGACTAGCGGGGGGGCTAAGTGCCAAAAACATTCAGTACTTC. Its protein product is CASSLPRLAGGLSAKNIQYF.

This chain joins TRBV6-2 or TRBV6-3 and TRBJ1-5; no clear D. The ends were cut back, 4 bases at V and 0 bases at J, with 13 bases in the middle. Germline lookup yields CDR1 MNHEY and CDR2 SVGEGT. CDR3 length: 16 residues. CDR3 in DNA: TGTGCCAGCAGTTTCTACCCAGACATTAGCAATCAGCCCCAGCATTTT. This translates into CASSFYPDISNQPQHF.